The 27 T cell receptor beta chains listed next were all sequenced from one sample in a study of PD-1 blockade in classical Hodgkin lymphoma. Here immunoSEQ multiplex PCR was the method, and the copy in TCRdb shows in-frame clones only, minus some. This sample has approximately 20,000 clones; around four fifths occur once, and the top ten carry around 2.7%. The time point: cycle 4 day 1 (C4D1), after five to seven weeks of nivolumab. Autologous stem cell transplantation was followed by relapse in every patient, and brentuximab vedotin exposure varied. Thawed PBMCs were the source of CD4+ T cells, purified by magnetic negative selection. The material was CD4+ T cells from blood, obtained before the fourth cycle of nivolumab. All receptors derive from a human donor with classical Hodgkin lymphoma.

This clone showed up just once. The V gene is TRBV19, the J gene TRBJ2-1, with D maybe TRBD2 (5 bases). CDR3 size: 14 residues. Trimming took 5 bases from V and 6 from J, leaving 14 bases between them. CDR1 LNHDA and CDR2 SQIVND come from the germline V gene (reference sequence). The CDR3 region is CASSLRGSTNEQFF. The DNA of the CDR3 is TGTGCCAGTAGTCTCCGTGGGAGTACCAATGAGCAGTTCTTC.

The chain couples TRBV28 to TRBJ2-4; D remains unclear. The CDR3 length is 15 residues. The ends were cut back, 7 bases at V and 0 bases at J, with 13 bases in the middle. Germline V gene sequence: CDR1 MDHEN, CDR2 SYDVKM. DNA of the CDR3: TGTGCCAGCACGTCGCCCAAACTAGCCAAAAACATTCAGTACTTC. Translation: CASTSPKLAKNIQYF.

This chain connects TRBV10-3 to TRBJ2-2; D is possibly TRBD1 (6 bases). The CDR3 length is 12 residues. Looked up from germline, CDR1 is ENHRY and CDR2 is SYGVKD. Trimming stripped 6 bases from V and 8 bases from J, with 10 bases between. This CDR3 is CAIRSGTGELFF. The CDR3 nucleotides read TGTGCCATCAGGTCAGGGACAGGGGAGCTGTTTTTT.

The V and J genes are TRBV5-5 and TRBJ1-1; D is unclear. Trimming took 4 bases from V and 0 from J, leaving 10 bases between them. Germline V gene lookup returns CDR1 SGHKS and CDR2 YYEKEE (reference sequence). The CDR3 is 14 amino acids. CDR3 DNA: TGTGCCAGCAGCCTTGGAAGCATGAACACTGAAGCTTTCTTT. It encodes CASSLGSMNTEAFF.

This clone was seen a handful of times. The gene calls are TRBV7-8 and TRBJ2-2; the D is unclear. Germline V gives CDR1 SGHVS, CDR2 FQNEAQ. Trimming shortened V by 5 bases and J by 1 base, and 8 bases separated the two germline ends. The CDR3 contains 14 residues. The CDR3 reads CASSPHKNTGELFF. For the CDR3, the DNA is TGTGCCAGCAGCCCACACAAGAACACCGGGGAGCTGTTTTTT.

This chain links TRBV7-8 with TRBJ1-1, with D perhaps TRBD1 (6 bases). The CDR3 covers 13 residues. Trimming took 5 bases from V and 11 from J, leaving 18 bases between them. Germline CDR1 and CDR2: SGHVS and FQNEAQ. CDR3 bases: TGTGCCAGCAGCCCGGGGTTAGGGGGTGGTGCTTTCTTT. Translating it yields CASSPGLGGGAFF.

By share, this clone counts as medium-sized. The chain links TRBV18 to TRBJ2-1; 11 bases fit TRBD2. The CDR3 spans 16 residues. V shed 3 bases, J shed 6 bases, and the junction held 7 bases outside the gene matches. The germline V gene has CDR1 KGHSH and CDR2 LQKENI. Here the CDR3 DNA reads TGTGCCAGCTCACCCCCGACTAGCGGGATCGGCAATGAGCAGTTCTTC. Its protein product is CASSPPTSGIGNEQFF.

V gene TRBV7-9 combines with J gene TRBJ2-7; 7 nucleotides line up with TRBD2. Trimming at V came to 2 bases and at J to 0 bases, leaving 4 bases not matched to a gene. Germline V gene sequence: CDR1 SEHNR, CDR2 FQNEAQ (reference sequence). This CDR3 spans 15 amino acids. In DNA form, the CDR3 reads TGTGCCAGCAGCTTAAGTGGGACTATCTCCTACGAGCAGTACTTC. It encodes CASSLSGTISYEQYF. The entire variable domain, with the rest obtained from reference TRBV7-9 and TRBJ2-7, is as follows: DTGVSQNPRHKITKRGQNVTFRCDPISEHNRLYWYRQTLGQGPEFLTYFQNEAQLEKSRLLSDRFSAERPKGSFSTLEIQRTEQGDSAMYLCASSLSGTISYEQYFGPGTRLTVT.

Here the CDR3 reads CASSPSGSRGKFPGELFF. As DNA, the CDR3 is TGTGCCAGCAGCCCTAGTGGGTCACGAGGGAAATTCCCCGGGGAGCTGTTTTTT. The chain employs TRBV7-2 and TRBJ2-2; weak D call: TRBD2 (5 bases). Trimming pared 5 bases from V and 6 bases from J, leaving 25 bases between. CDR3 length: 18 residues. CDR1 is SGHTA and CDR2 is FQGNSA in the germline V gene. Using reference TRBV7-2 and TRBJ2-2 for the parts outside the CDR3, the full variable domain is GAGVSQSPSNKVTEKGKDVELRCDPISGHTALYWYRQSLGQGLEFLIYFQGNSAPDKSGLPSDRFSAERTGGSVSTLTIQRTQQEDSAVYLCASSPSGSRGKFPGELFFGEGSRLTVL.

The rearrangement links TRBV6-4 to TRBJ2-1, with 12 bases fitting TRBD2. Per germline, CDR1 MRHNA and CDR2 SNTAGT. V was clipped by 6 bases and J by 6 bases; unmatched bases: 6. The CDR3 spans 15 residues. DNA of the CDR3: TGTGCCAGCAGCCTACCTAGCGGGAGGGCCAATGAGCAGTTCTTC. Protein product: CASSLPSGRANEQFF.

J is TRBJ2-6 and V is TRBV19, with 9 bases lining up with TRBD1. Germline V gene data show CDR1 as LNHDA and CDR2 as SQIVND (reference sequence). CDR3 length: 15 amino acids. V lost 8 bases to trimming and J lost 8 bases; unmatched junction nucleotides: 10. CDR3 amino acids: CASHFTGTGTNVLTF. CDR3 coding DNA: TGTGCCAGTCACTTTACCGGGACAGGGACCAACGTCCTGACTTTC. The full variable domain, its missing parts supplied by reference TRBV19 and TRBJ2-6, is DGGITQSPKYLFRKEGQNVTLSCEQNLNHDAMYWYRQDPGQGLRLIYYSQIVNDFQKGDIAEGYSVSREKKESFPLTVTSAQKNPTAFYLCASHFTGTGTNVLTFGAGSRLTVL.

J is TRBJ2-7 and V is TRBV7-8; TRBD2 aligns across 10 bases. This CDR3 has 18 amino acids. The V segment lost 2 bases and the J segment 7 bases; nucleotides outside the gene matches: 17. CDR1 and CDR2 (germline): SGHVS, FQNEAQ. The CDR3 bases are TGTGCCAGCAGCTTACAGCCCTCTTACCGAGCGGGAGGGCGGGAGCAGTACTTC. Residues: CASSLQPSYRAGGREQYF.

The chain links TRBV6-6 to TRBJ1-1; D gene unclear. The germline V and J ends were trimmed by 2 bases and 8 bases, with 9 bases remaining between them. This CDR3 is built from 12 residues. Germline loops: CDR1 MNHNY, CDR2 SVGAGI (reference sequence). CDR3 sequence: CASSYSELEAFF. The CDR3 coding sequence is TGTGCCAGCAGTTACAGTGAACTAGAAGCTTTCTTT.

The chain couples TRBV5-6 to TRBJ2-1; TRBD1 agrees at 9 bases. This CDR3 comprises 16 residues. The J segment lost 4 bases and the V segment lost 3 bases, leaving 8 bases of the junction unmatched. Germline CDR1 reads SGHDT; CDR2 reads YYEEEE. The CDR3 loop is CASSYKRTGDYNEQFF. The CDR3 DNA is TGTGCCAGCAGCTATAAAAGGACAGGGGATTACAATGAGCAGTTCTTC.

This clone was detected only once. This chain connects TRBV25-1 to TRBJ2-2, with 12 positions matching TRBD2. The CDR3 covers 18 residues. The V gene's germline CDR1 is MGHDK and CDR2 SYGVNS. V dropped 6 bases and J dropped 1; count of bases not matched to a gene: 9. The CDR3 reads CASSPRLAGVGNTGELFF. Written as DNA, the CDR3 is TGTGCCAGCAGCCCAAGACTAGCGGGAGTAGGGAACACCGGGGAGCTGTTTTTT.

The chain carries TRBV27 and TRBJ2-7; no reliable D call. This CDR3 comprises 15 residues. V lost 2 bases and J 0 bases, leaving 11 bases between the germline ends. Germline CDR1 MNHEY, CDR2 SMNVEV (reference sequence). This chain's CDR3 is CASSLLADSSYEQYF. CDR3 nucleotides: TGTGCCAGCAGTTTACTCGCGGATAGCTCCTACGAGCAGTACTTC.

V usage is TRBV19 and J usage is TRBJ1-4; no clear D gene. CDR3 length: 12 amino acids. Germline CDR1 is LNHDA and CDR2 is SQIVND (reference sequence). V lost 3 bases and J 8 bases, leaving 7 bases between the germline ends. The CDR3 loop is CASSIIGEKLFF. The CDR3 bases are TGTGCCAGTAGTATCATCGGGGAAAAACTGTTTTTT.

V and J are TRBV9 and TRBJ1-5; D is unresolved. The germline gives CDR1 SGDLS, CDR2 YYNGEE. The CDR3 is made up of 14 amino acids. The V gene lost 5 bases and the J gene lost 1 base, with 10 bases spanning the gap. For the CDR3, the DNA is TGTGCCAGCAGGCCCGGGGTGAGCAATCAGCCCCAGCATTTT. Protein sequence: CASRPGVSNQPQHF.

The gene calls are TRBV7-2 and TRBJ2-1; TRBD1 or TRBD2 may be the D gene (5 bases each). Trimming removed 1 base at V and 4 bases at J, with 14 bases between. CDR1 and CDR2 from the germline V gene are SGHTA and FQGNSA. The CDR3 totals 16 residues. The CDR3 DNA reads as TGTGCCAGCAGCTTAGTACGGGGCCGTTCGTACAATGAGCAGTTCTTC. Translation gives CASSLVRGRSYNEQFF. Supplemented by reference TRBV7-2 and TRBJ2-1, the full variable domain reads GAGVSQSPSNKVTEKGKDVELRCDPISGHTALYWYRQSLGQGLEFLIYFQGNSAPDKSGLPSDRFSAERTGGSVSTLTIQRTQQEDSAVYLCASSLVRGRSYNEQFFGPGTRLTVL.

The V and J genes are TRBV30 and TRBJ1-5; TRBD1 aligns across 10 bases. This CDR3 has 18 amino acids. Germline assignment: CDR1 GTSNPN and CDR2 SVGIG (reference sequence). J lost 5 bases, V lost 0 bases, and 13 bases had no gene match. CDR3 residues: CAWSVGVVGTGVHQPQHF. The CDR3 coding sequence is TGTGCCTGGAGTGTGGGTGTAGTCGGGACAGGGGTTCATCAGCCCCAGCATTTT.

The chain is built from TRBV9 and TRBJ2-3, with no clear D. With 4 bases removed from V and 2 bases from J, the gap between germline ends came to 17 bases. The CDR3 runs to 16 residues. Germline CDR1 reads SGDLS; CDR2 reads YYNGEE. CDR3 sequence: CASSPGAYSSTDTQYF. The CDR3 DNA reads as TGTGCCAGCAGCCCAGGAGCGTACAGTTCCACAGATACGCAGTATTTT.

The V call is TRBV6-1, the J call TRBJ1-5, with D unclear. CDR3 length: 13 residues. From germline, CDR1 is MNHNS and CDR2 SASEGT. Trimming removed 1 base from V and 7 bases from J, with 8 bases in between. The CDR3 DNA follows: TGTGCCAGCAGTGAAGTTGGGCACCAGCCCCAGCATTTT. Protein sequence: CASSEVGHQPQHF.

The chain recombines TRBV7-6 with TRBJ2-5; 7 nucleotides align to TRBD2. From germline, CDR1 is SGHVS and CDR2 FNYEAQ. The V segment lost 5 bases and the J segment 1 base; nucleotides outside the gene matches: 1. The CDR3 has 13 residues. CDR3 sequence (DNA): TGTGCCAGCAGCGGACTAGTCCAAGAGACCCAGTACTTC. Translation gives CASSGLVQETQYF.

The chain couples TRBV27 to TRBJ1-5; tentative D call: TRBD1 (6 bases). The CDR3 has 14 residues. Trimming took off 3 bases at V and 6 bases at J, with 12 bases between the two ends. Germline V gene data show CDR1 as MNHEY and CDR2 as SMNVEV (reference sequence). The CDR3 loop reads CASSFRGGGQPQHF. The CDR3 DNA sequence: TGTGCCAGCAGTTTTCGAGGGGGGGGTCAGCCCCAGCATTTT.

The V call is TRBV28, the J call TRBJ1-1; 8 bases fit TRBD1. The ends lost 8 bases at V and 7 bases at J; junction bases unmatched: 9. Germline-derived CDR1 and CDR2 are MDHEN and SYDVKM. This CDR3 is built from 13 residues. The CDR3 reads CASGPPGGGEAFF. CDR3 nucleotides: TGTGCCAGCGGGCCCCCAGGGGGCGGTGAAGCTTTCTTT.

The gene calls are TRBV27 and TRBJ2-7, with D possibly matching TRBD1 (5 bases). Germline V gene data show CDR1 as MNHEY and CDR2 as SMNVEV (reference sequence). Between the trimmed V and J ends, which lost 3 bases and 7 bases, there was a span of 13 bases. The CDR3 contains 13 residues. The CDR3 bases are TGTGCCAGCAGTTTTAGGCAGGGTTGGGAGCAGTACTTC. Its protein product is CASSFRQGWEQYF.

This rearrangement joins TRBV5-1 to TRBJ2-2; TRBD2 agrees at 10 bases. Germline values: CDR1 SGHRS, CDR2 YFSETQ. Germline trimming cut 3 bases from V and 4 bases from J; bases unmatched to any gene: 6. The CDR3 loop spans 16 amino acids. The CDR3 DNA is TGCGCCAGCAGCTCACAAGCGGGAGGGATCACCGGGGAGCTGTTTTTT. It encodes CASSSQAGGITGELFF.